This T cell receptor (beta chain) was profiled in a study of PD-1 blockade in classical Hodgkin lymphoma. Study observations and caveats: A reduction in baseline TCR diversity was reportedly seen in newly diagnosed patients relative to healthy donors.

Generated by immunoSEQ multiplex PCR, the TCRdb table keeps only in-frame clones and is missing some. The data show roughly 50,000 clones, 86% seen once. Time point denoted: cycle 4 day 1 (C4D1), after less than 7 weeks of nivolumab. Relapse after autologous stem cell transplantation occurred in every patient, and brentuximab vedotin exposure varied. Each best response was a complete response, a partial response or progressive disease. As for this clone: Its antigen is undetermined.

Sequenced here: peripheral blood mononuclear cells (PBMCs), sampled before the fourth cycle of nivolumab. This receptor was identified in a human donor with classical Hodgkin lymphoma.

The CDR3 nucleotides are TGTGCCAGCAGGAGGCGGGGGGCCTCCTACGAGCAGTACTTC. Its translation is CASRRRGASYEQYF. V is TRBV5-8 and J is TRBJ2-7; 8 positions agree with TRBD2. Germline V gene data show CDR1 as SGHTS and CDR2 as YDEGEE. The CDR3 sequence is 14 residues long. V dropped 5 bases and J dropped 0; count of bases not matched to a gene: 4.